The 24 T cell receptor beta chains in this list originate from one sample, sequenced in a study of T cells in Graves' hyperthyroidism and ophthalmopathy. Template material for amplifying TCR beta CDR3 regions consisted of RNA transcripts. Primed by the HTBI set, a first-round RT-PCR was run on the TCR CDR3. MiXCR was run by TCRdb on the multiplex PCR reads, yielding one entry per CDR3 protein. The table records 480,000 or so distinct CDR3 sequences, 46% of them present only once. The sequencing input was peripheral blood or thyroid tissue (not recorded which). Source of these receptors: an adult woman with Graves' disease, either hyperthyroidism or ophthalmopathy (not recorded which).

V and J are TRBV11-2 and TRBJ1-2, with 7 bases aligning to TRBD1. The J segment lost 6 bases and the V segment lost 5 bases, leaving 9 bases of the junction unmatched. The CDR3 loop spans 14 amino acids. Looked up from germline, CDR1 is SGHAT and CDR2 is FQNNGV. The DNA of the CDR3 is TGTGCCAGCAGCCAATTTACCGGACAGGATGGCTACACCTTC. Its translation is CASSQFTGQDGYTF.

The chain has TRBV9 and TRBJ1-6; 7 positions agree with TRBD1. The ends lost 0 bases at V and 7 bases at J; junction bases unmatched: 4. There are 15 residues in the CDR3. CDR1 is SGDLS, CDR2 YYNGEE, per germline. The CDR3 coding sequence is TGTGCCAGCAGCGTAGAGGACAGGCAGAATTCACCCCTCCACTTT. Translating it yields CASSVEDRQNSPLHF.

This chain connects TRBV7-9 to TRBJ1-2; D gene unclear. V shed 5 bases and J shed 4 bases, with 11 bases lying between them. Germline assignment: CDR1 SEHNR and CDR2 FQNEAQ (reference sequence). The CDR3 extends over 13 amino acids. CDR3 in DNA: TGTGCCAGCAGCCATCGACAAGTCTATGGCTACACCTTC. Protein product: CASSHRQVYGYTF.

This clonotype showed up just a few times. The gene calls are TRBV3-1 and TRBJ2-7; 8 nucleotides align to TRBD1. The CDR3 spans 13 residues. V was pared by 3 bases and J by 3 bases, with 1 base of the junction left unmatched. Germline values: CDR1 LGHDT, CDR2 YNNKEL (reference sequence). CDR3 residues: CASSHGQGYEQYF. The CDR3 nucleotides are TGTGCCAGCAGCCACGGACAGGGCTACGAGCAGTACTTC.

This chain links TRBV28 with TRBJ1-5; a possible D gene is TRBD1 (5 bases). The CDR3 extends over 14 amino acids. V lost 4 bases and J lost 0, with 7 bases in between. Germline V gene lookup returns CDR1 MDHEN and CDR2 SYDVKM. This CDR3 is CASSWDVSNQPQHF. The CDR3 DNA follows: TGTGCCAGCAGTTGGGACGTTAGCAATCAGCCCCAGCATTTT.

This rearrangement joins TRBV28 to TRBJ1-2, with D maybe TRBD1 (6 bases). V lost 4 bases and J 9 bases, leaving 18 bases between the germline ends. The V gene's germline CDR1 is MDHEN and CDR2 SYDVKM. CDR3 length equals 14 residues. Here the CDR3 reads CASSYRVQGSSYTF. CDR3 coding DNA: TGTGCCAGCAGTTACAGAGTTCAGGGGTCCAGCTACACCTTC.

The chain employs TRBV5-1 and TRBJ1-5; the D gene is possibly TRBD1 (5 bases). There are 16 residues in the CDR3. Germline-derived CDR1 and CDR2 are SGHRS and YFSETQ. The germline V and J ends were trimmed by 2 bases and 5 bases, with 17 bases remaining between them. The chain's CDR3 is CASSLAPGRIHQPQHF. The CDR3 coding sequence is TGCGCCAGCAGCTTAGCACCGGGACGGATCCATCAGCCCCAGCATTTT.

The rearrangement links TRBV7-8 to TRBJ2-5; D is unresolved. The CDR3 is 14 amino acids. V was trimmed by 10 bases and J by 1 base, leaving 16 bases between them. Germline V gene data show CDR1 as SGHVS and CDR2 as FQNEAQ. CDR3 loop: CATLLVAAQETQYF. The DNA of the CDR3 is TGTGCCACCCTCCTTGTGGCAGCCCAAGAGACCCAGTACTTC.

Ten or more counts support this clonotype. The chain joins TRBV10-3 to TRBJ2-2; TRBD1 matches 7 bases. The ends lost 2 bases at V and 6 bases at J; junction bases unmatched: 6. From germline, CDR1 is ENHRY and CDR2 SYGVKD. CDR3 length: 15 residues. CDR3 bases: TGTGCCATCAGTGAGCCCAAGGGGGCGGCCGGGGAGCTGTTTTTT. It codes for CAISEPKGAAGELFF.

The genes are TRBV7-9 and TRBJ2-6; D gene ambiguous. The CDR3 consists of 14 residues. The germline gives CDR1 SEHNR, CDR2 FQNEAQ (reference sequence). Trimming pared 5 bases from V and 2 bases from J, leaving 7 bases between. The CDR3 DNA reads TGTGCCAGCAGCCAGGAGCCTGGGGCCAACGTCCTGACTTTC. This encodes CASSQEPGANVLTF.

The chain recombines TRBV5-1 with TRBJ2-7, with a tentative D call TRBD1 (5 bases). Germline loops: CDR1 SGHRS, CDR2 YFSETQ. Trimming left V 0 bases short and J 3 bases short, with 10 bases between. The CDR3 contains 14 residues. The DNA of the CDR3 is TGCGCCAGCAGCTTGGACGACAGCCTCTACGAGCAGTACTTC. Protein: CASSLDDSLYEQYF.

V and J are TRBV19 and TRBJ2-7; D may be TRBD2 (6 bases). V lost 4 bases, J lost 6 bases, and 22 bases lay in between. Per the germline V gene, CDR1 is LNHDA and CDR2 is SQIVND (reference sequence). The CDR3 spans 16 residues. CDR3 DNA: TGTGCCAGTAGTACCGTCGGGGGATCCCCCGTGGGCGAGCAGTACTTC. Its translation is CASSTVGGSPVGEQYF.

This clonotype came up a few times. This chain connects TRBV29-1 to TRBJ2-6; D not resolved. Germline V gives CDR1 SQVTM, CDR2 ANQGSEA. V lost 2 bases to trimming and J lost 3 bases, with 5 bases between them. The CDR3 spans 13 residues. As DNA, the CDR3 is TGCAGCGTTGAAAGGATTGGGGCCAACGTCCTGACTTTC. Translating gives CSVERIGANVLTF.

The chain uses TRBV6-2 or TRBV6-3 and TRBJ1-4; 7 bases are shared with TRBD1. This CDR3 is 15 amino acids long. The V and J ends lost 4 bases and 8 bases, in that order; junction bases with no gene match: 10. Germline values: CDR1 MNHEY, CDR2 SVGEGT. The CDR3 reads CASSFPQQGSEKLFF. In DNA, the CDR3 is TGTGCCAGCAGTTTCCCCCAACAGGGGTCAGAAAAACTGTTTTTT.

This clonotype was counted between two and nine times. Here the CDR3 DNA reads TGTGCTAGCTTCGCCTGGTTTTGGGGGGCCAACGTCCTGACTTTC. Protein product: CASFAWFWGANVLTF. This chain connects TRBV7-7 to TRBJ2-6; D gene uncertain. Germline V gives CDR1 SSHAT, CDR2 FNYEAQ (reference sequence). The CDR3 contains 15 residues.

This chain links TRBV12-3 or TRBV12-4 with TRBJ1-1; 7 nucleotides agree with TRBD1. The J segment lost 1 base and the V segment lost 5 bases, leaving 7 bases of the junction unmatched. The CDR3 loop spans 15 amino acids. CDR3 sequence: CASSPERGQNTEAFF. In nucleotides, the CDR3 is TGTGCCAGCAGTCCAGAGAGGGGGCAGAACACTGAAGCTTTCTTT.

This sequence joins TRBV10-3 and TRBJ1-5, with TRBD1 identical over 11 bases. This CDR3 spans 15 amino acids. Looked up from germline, CDR1 is ENHRY and CDR2 is SYGVKD. Trimming cost V 3 bases and J 4 bases; bases outside gene matches: 2. In DNA form, the CDR3 reads TGTGCCATCAGTGACCGGGACAGGGGGAATCAGCCCCAGCATTTT. Translating gives CAISDRDRGNQPQHF.

V is TRBV7-9 and J is TRBJ1-2; D is uncertain. The CDR3 has 12 residues. The V gene's germline CDR1 is SEHNR and CDR2 FQNEAQ (reference sequence). Trimming left V 6 bases short and J 9 bases short, with 14 bases between. The CDR3 DNA reads as TGTGCCAGCAGTTTATGGGCCGGATGCTACACCTTC. Protein: CASSLWAGCYTF.

This clonotype appeared once. The chain is built from TRBV4-1 and TRBJ2-7; 7 nucleotides match TRBD1. V was clipped by 4 bases and J by 2 bases; unmatched bases: 5. The germline V gene encodes CDR1 MGHRA and CDR2 YSYEKL. CDR3 length equals 14 residues. The CDR3 protein is CASSPTGQTYEQYF. The CDR3 DNA reads as TGCGCCAGCAGCCCAACGGGACAGACCTACGAGCAGTACTTC.

This clonotype appeared many times. The chain links TRBV7-8 to TRBJ2-7; 8 positions agree with TRBD2. The length of the CDR3 is 14 residues. V gave up 5 bases and J gave up 2 bases; unmatched junction bases: 5. Germline V gives CDR1 SGHVS, CDR2 FQNEAQ. CDR3 amino acids: CASSRGGQAYEQYF. The CDR3 DNA sequence: TGTGCCAGCAGCCGGGGGGGGCAGGCCTACGAGCAGTACTTC.

This clonotype was observed a handful of times. The chain links TRBV6-1 to TRBJ2-5; TRBD2 agrees at 13 bases. The V and J ends lost 4 bases and 5 bases, in that order; junction bases with no gene match: 16. CDR3 length: 19 residues. Germline CDR1 and CDR2: MNHNS and SASEGT. CDR3 bases: TGTGCCAGCAGTGTTTCTTCTCGGACTAGCGGGAGAAGTTGGGAGACCCAGTACTTC. It encodes CASSVSSRTSGRSWETQYF.

The chain employs TRBV11-3 and TRBJ2-7; 7 bases align to TRBD2. Germline CDR1 is SGHNT and CDR2 is YENEEA. The ends lost 5 bases at V and 5 bases at J; junction bases unmatched: 12. The CDR3 contains 15 residues. Here the CDR3 DNA reads TGTGCCAGCAGCAAACGGTGGGAGGGCCGCAACGAGCAGTACTTC. Protein: CASSKRWEGRNEQYF. Filled out from reference TRBV11-3 and TRBJ2-7, the complete variable domain reads EAGVVQSPRYKIIEKKQPVAFWCNPISGHNTLYWYLQNLGQGPELLIRYENEEAVDDSQLPKDRFSAERLKGVDSTLKIQPAELGDSAVYLCASSKRWEGRNEQYFGPGTRLTVT.

The rearrangement joins TRBV14 to TRBJ1-2; no clear D gene. Germline-derived CDR1 and CDR2 are SGHDN and FVKESK. The CDR3 is 13 amino acids. With 4 bases removed from V and 8 bases from J, the gap between germline ends came to 14 bases. The CDR3 protein is CASSPPGQNGYTF. CDR3 DNA: TGTGCCAGCAGCCCCCCCGGTCAGAACGGCTACACCTTC.

This clonotype was counted a single time. V gene TRBV4-3 combines with J gene TRBJ1-2; 9 nucleotides align to TRBD1. J was trimmed by 8 bases and V by 0 bases; bases with no gene match: 22. Germline loops: CDR1 LGHNA, CDR2 YSLEER. The CDR3 has 20 residues. CDR3 region: CASSQDHGRDRVFLGNGYTF. In DNA form, the CDR3 reads TGCGCCAGCAGCCAAGACCACGGGCGGGACAGGGTCTTTTTGGGTAACGGCTACACCTTC.